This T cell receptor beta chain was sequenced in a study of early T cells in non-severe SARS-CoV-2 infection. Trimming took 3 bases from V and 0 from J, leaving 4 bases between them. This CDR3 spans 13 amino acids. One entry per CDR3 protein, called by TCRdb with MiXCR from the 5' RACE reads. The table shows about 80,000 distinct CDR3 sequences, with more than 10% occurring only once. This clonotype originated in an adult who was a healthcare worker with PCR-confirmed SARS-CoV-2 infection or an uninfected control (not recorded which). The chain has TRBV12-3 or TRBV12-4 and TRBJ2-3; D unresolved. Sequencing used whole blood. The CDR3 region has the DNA TGTGCCAGCAGTTTCTCTAGCACAGATACGCAGTATTTT. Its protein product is CASSFSSTDTQYF.